A single sample gave rise to the 8 T cell receptor beta chains below, sequenced in a study of memory B cells and T cells in multiple sclerosis. Sequencing used immunoSEQ multiplex PCR; TCRdb keeps in-frame clones, though not all of them. The sample yields more than 6,500 clones, about three fifths seen once. Input material: memory (CD45RO+) CD8+ T cells from blood. These receptors all stem from a human donor with multiple sclerosis.

The chain is built from TRBV5-1 and TRBJ1-5; 9 nucleotides line up with TRBD1. The length of the CDR3 is 14 residues. Losses at the gene ends were 4 bases for V and 4 bases for J; bases not matched to a gene: 3. Germline V gene sequence: CDR1 SGHRS, CDR2 YFSETQ. The DNA for the CDR3 is TGCGCCAGCAGCCCCGGACAGGGGAATCAGCCCCAGCATTTT. This encodes CASSPGQGNQPQHF.

The V call is TRBV7-3, the J call TRBJ2-2, with D perhaps TRBD1 (6 bases). The V end lost 5 bases, the J end lost 8 bases, and 24 bases lay between the germline ends. Germline V CDR1 and CDR2: SGHTA, FQGTGA. This CDR3 contains 17 residues. CDR3 coding DNA: TGTGCCAGCAGCCATACCTTCCGGACAGTGGGCTCTGGGGAGCTGTTTTTT. It is translated as CASSHTFRTVGSGELFF.

This clone turned up a few times. The chain carries TRBV6-4 and TRBJ2-3; 10 nucleotides align to TRBD1. Germline CDR1 is MRHNA and CDR2 is SNTAGT. V lost 3 bases, J lost 4 bases, and 1 base stayed unmatched. The CDR3 is 14 amino acids. The CDR3 protein is CASSEGTGADTQYF. The CDR3 bases are TGTGCCAGCAGTGAAGGGACAGGGGCAGATACGCAGTATTTT.

J is TRBJ1-2 and V is TRBV16; a possible D gene is TRBD1 (5 bases). The CDR3 contains 15 residues. Germline CDR1 KGHSY, CDR2 FQNENV. Trimming shortened V by 4 bases and J by 4 bases, and 16 bases separated the two germline ends. In DNA form, the CDR3 reads TGTGCCAGCAGCCCCCTCACAGGCCCCAGCTATGGCTACACCTTC. Translating gives CASSPLTGPSYGYTF.

The chain carries TRBV7-8 and TRBJ2-1, with 10 bases identical to TRBD2. Germline assignment: CDR1 SGHVS and CDR2 FQNEAQ. The V gene end was trimmed by 5 bases and the J gene end by 4 bases; junction bases not matched to a gene: 8. The CDR3 consists of 16 residues. DNA of the CDR3: TGTGCCAGCAGCATCCTAGCGGGAGCCGCGTACAATGAGCAGTTCTTC. This gives the protein CASSILAGAAYNEQFF.

Points on this clone: Its ends do not fully match the called genes, so a read error is possible. The V and J genes are TRBV30 and TRBJ2-6, with a tentative D call TRBD1 (5 bases). Germline V CDR1 and CDR2: GTSNPN, SVGIG (reference sequence). The CDR3 runs to 16 residues. The CDR3 reads CAWSVPAGNGAKVLTF. The DNA of the CDR3 is TGTGCATGGAGTGTACCGGCAGGGAATGGGGCCAAAGTCCTGACTTTC.

The chain is built from TRBV6-6 and TRBJ2-7; D is unclear. V was cut by 4 bases and J by 6 bases, with 10 bases left in between. From germline, CDR1 is MNHNY and CDR2 SVGAGI (reference sequence). CDR3 size: 12 residues. In nucleotides, the CDR3 is TGTGCCAGCAGTTCCGAACCGGGCGAGCAGTACTTC. Residues: CASSSEPGEQYF.

There are a few counts of this clone. The V and J genes are TRBV6-4 and TRBJ2-1; 12 nucleotides agree with TRBD2. This CDR3 has 15 amino acids. The germline V gene encodes CDR1 MRHNA and CDR2 SNTAGT. Trimming took 3 bases from V and 7 from J; bases not matched to a gene: 4. This CDR3 is CASSELAGGRNEQFF. For the CDR3, the DNA is TGTGCCAGCAGTGAACTAGCGGGAGGAAGGAATGAGCAGTTCTTC.